The 21 T cell receptor beta chains below come from one sample, sequenced in a study of blood T cell repertoires in COVID-19 (dated by TCRdb to about 2020). Libraries were constructed by the immunoSEQ multiplex PCR assay. The source is immuneACCESS, and TCRdb retained only in-frame sequences with V and J called. Part of the clones is not carried over; for the studies checked, unresolved V genes explain less than half of this, and the remainder is unexplained. This sample is represented by 390,000 or so clones; 86% of them were singletons. The top ten constitute approximately 1.4% of the sample. Sequenced sample: peripheral blood. The receptors come from a woman aged 25 to 39 with active or convalescent COVID-19.

V is TRBV28 and J is TRBJ1-5; tentatively, D is TRBD1 (5 bases). The CDR3 is 15 amino acids. In germline, CDR1 is MDHEN, CDR2 SYDVKM. The V gene lost 7 bases and the J gene lost 2 bases, with 15 bases spanning the gap. The CDR3 region is CASTSSSRGNQPQHF. Written as DNA, the CDR3 is TGTGCCAGCACCTCTTCTTCCAGGGGCAATCAGCCCCAGCATTTT.

This clone occurred a few times. The genes are TRBV6-5 and TRBJ1-3, with a weak D call TRBD1 (6 bases). Germline V CDR1 and CDR2: MNHEY, SVGAGI. This CDR3 has 14 residues. Trimming pared 2 bases from V and 5 bases from J, leaving 10 bases between. The CDR3 loop is CASSYDRSRNTIYF. The CDR3 nucleotides read TGTGCCAGCAGTTACGACAGGTCGCGAAACACCATATATTTT.

The gene calls are TRBV3-1 (or the pseudogene TRBV3-2) and TRBJ1-3; 8 positions agree with TRBD1. Germline CDR1 reads LGHDT; CDR2 reads YNNKEL (reference sequence). V lost 2 bases and J lost 2; bases outside the gene matches: 8. The CDR3 is made up of 17 amino acids. CDR3 coding DNA: TGTGCCAGCAGCCAACTCGACCAGGGGGCAGCTGGAAACACCATATATTTT. It encodes CASSQLDQGAAGNTIYF.

The V and J genes are TRBV10-1 and TRBJ2-7; 7 nucleotides line up with TRBD1. The CDR3 length is 14 residues. Germline values: CDR1 WNHNN, CDR2 SYGVQD (reference sequence). After removal of 3 bases from V and 4 bases from J, the junction contained 6 bases not matched to a gene. The DNA for the CDR3 is TGCGCCAGCAGTGAACCGGGACAGCTTTACGAGCAGTACTTC. This gives the protein CASSEPGQLYEQYF.

The chain carries TRBV30 and TRBJ2-7; perhaps TRBD2 as D (6 bases). Germline V gene sequence: CDR1 GTSNPN, CDR2 SVGIG (reference sequence). The germline V and J ends were trimmed by 5 bases and 4 bases, with 15 bases remaining between them. This CDR3 is built from 13 residues. Written as DNA, the CDR3 is TGTGCCTGGGGTCGGGGAGGTCTGTACGAGCAGTACTTC. Amino acid sequence: CAWGRGGLYEQYF.

J is TRBJ1-2 and V is TRBV12-3 or TRBV12-4, with a tentative D call TRBD1 (5 bases). The CDR3 spans 13 residues. V lost 3 bases to trimming and J lost 8 bases, with 13 bases between them. This chain's CDR3 is CASSLTELRGYTF. The DNA of the CDR3 is TGTGCCAGCAGTTTGACAGAATTGAGAGGCTACACCTTC.

This chain connects TRBV11-2 to TRBJ2-3; 9 nucleotides match TRBD2. The CDR3 length is 18 residues. V shed 2 bases, J shed 4 bases, and the junction held 13 bases outside the gene matches. Germline CDR1 and CDR2: SGHAT and FQNNGV. The CDR3 loop is CASSLLSLGVAGADTQYF. CDR3 in DNA: TGTGCCAGCAGCTTACTAAGCCTGGGAGTAGCGGGAGCAGATACGCAGTATTTT.

J is TRBJ1-5 and V is TRBV12-1; the table's D call, TRBD1, has no DNA check behind it. TRBV12-1 is a pseudogene. The CDR3 is 16 amino acids. CDR3 bases: TGTGCCAGCAGCATAAATGGGGGCTCTGGCAATCAGCCCCAGCATTTT. Translation: CASSINGGSGNQPQHF.

The chain couples TRBV5-1 to TRBJ2-7; D is perhaps TRBD1 (5 bases). This CDR3 has 14 amino acids. V lost 0 bases to trimming and J lost 6 bases, with 13 bases between them. Germline V lookup: CDR1 SGHRS, CDR2 YFSETQ. CDR3 DNA sequence: TGCGCCAGCAGCTTGGGGGGCCCCCCTGGCGAGCAGTACTTC. Translating it yields CASSLGGPPGEQYF.

The chain combines TRBV29-1 with TRBJ1-3; 9 nucleotides agree with TRBD1. Germline loops: CDR1 SQVTM, CDR2 ANQGSEA. There are 13 residues in the CDR3. V lost 4 bases, J lost 4 bases, and 2 bases stayed unmatched. Here the CDR3 reads CSVAGTGGNTIYF. The CDR3 nucleotides read TGCAGCGTTGCCGGGACAGGGGGAAACACCATATATTTT.

This clone was observed a handful of times. This chain connects TRBV5-1 to TRBJ1-1; no firm D call. Looked up from germline, CDR1 is SGHRS and CDR2 is YFSETQ. CDR3 size: 14 residues. V was trimmed by 4 bases and J by 1 base, leaving 11 bases between them. CDR3 in amino acids: CASSLQTGNTEAFF. As DNA, the CDR3 is TGCGCCAGCAGCCTGCAGACGGGGAACACTGAAGCTTTCTTT.

V is TRBV10-3 and J is TRBJ2-2; tentatively, D is TRBD2 (5 bases). With 10 bases removed from V and 7 bases from J, the gap between germline ends came to 19 bases. The CDR3 is made up of 14 amino acids. CDR1 is ENHRY, CDR2 SYGVKD, per germline. DNA for the CDR3: TGTGCCACCCAGACCGCGGGTGGGGACGGGGAGCTGTTTTTT. Encoded protein: CATQTAGGDGELFF.

This clone was counted only a few times. Other DNA sequences in the same sample also yield this CDR3. V gene TRBV5-1 combines with J gene TRBJ2-7; D perhaps matches TRBD1 (5 bases). The CDR3 runs to 13 residues. Trimming pared 2 bases from V and 2 bases from J, leaving 8 bases between. Germline loops: CDR1 SGHRS, CDR2 YFSETQ. The CDR3 region is CASSFDRTYEQYF. Here the CDR3 DNA reads TGCGCCAGCAGCTTCGACAGAACCTACGAGCAGTACTTC.

CDR3 loop: CASSESEKNTEAFF. The CDR3 DNA follows: TGCGCCAGCAGTGAGTCTGAGAAGAACACTGAAGCTTTCTTT. The chain joins TRBV10-2 to TRBJ1-1, with D unclear. Germline V gene data show CDR1 as WSHSY and CDR2 as SAAADI. This CDR3 contains 14 residues. V lost 0 bases and J 1 base, leaving 6 bases between the germline ends.

V and J are TRBV11-2 and TRBJ1-1; D is uncertain. V lost 5 bases, J lost 2 bases, and 12 bases lay in between. The CDR3 contains 14 residues. The V gene's germline CDR1 is SGHAT and CDR2 FQNNGV. The CDR3 DNA sequence: TGTGCCAGCAGCCTAAAGCCCACCAACACTGAAGCTTTCTTT. It translates to CASSLKPTNTEAFF.

This chain uses TRBV18 with TRBJ2-5, with 7 bases that match TRBD2. The germline gives CDR1 KGHSH, CDR2 LQKENI. CDR3 length equals 15 residues. The V and J ends lost 5 bases and 5 bases, in that order; junction bases with no gene match: 11. CDR3 in DNA: TGTGCCAGCTCATCTCTTGGCGGGAGTCGCGAGACCCAGTACTTC. It translates to CASSSLGGSRETQYF.

This chain joins TRBV19 and TRBJ2-1, with D perhaps matching TRBD1 (5 bases). Germline V CDR1 and CDR2: LNHDA, SQIVND (reference sequence). The germline V and J ends were trimmed by 1 base and 7 bases, with 14 bases remaining between them. CDR3 length: 15 amino acids. The CDR3 sequence: CASSIGTGLANEQFF. The DNA for the CDR3 is TGTGCCAGTAGTATAGGTACAGGCCTGGCTAATGAGCAGTTCTTC.

The V gene is TRBV27, the J gene TRBJ1-5; D perhaps matches TRBD1 (6 bases). The CDR3 sequence is 13 residues long. From germline, CDR1 is MNHEY and CDR2 SMNVEV (reference sequence). V was cut by 10 bases and J by 9 bases, with 19 bases left in between. CDR3 amino acids: CATGRTDYMPQHF. The CDR3 nucleotides read TGTGCCACCGGGAGGACAGACTACATGCCCCAGCATTTT.

The chain recombines TRBV16 with TRBJ1-2, with a tentative D call TRBD1 (5 bases). This CDR3 spans 15 amino acids. Trimming shortened V by 3 bases and J by 4 bases, and 15 bases separated the two germline ends. Germline-derived CDR1 and CDR2 are KGHSY and FQNENV. CDR3 sequence reads: CASSHSPQDIYGYTF. The CDR3 DNA reads as TGTGCCAGCAGCCACTCGCCACAGGATATCTATGGCTACACCTTC.

The chain recombines TRBV11-2 with TRBJ1-1; D is ambiguous. This CDR3 comprises 15 residues. V lost 7 bases and J 0 bases, leaving 15 bases between the germline ends. Germline-derived CDR1 and CDR2 are SGHAT and FQNNGV. This CDR3 is CASTIPQVMNTEAFF. The DNA of the CDR3 is TGTGCCAGCACCATACCCCAGGTGATGAACACTGAAGCTTTCTTT.

The chain links TRBV9 to TRBJ2-3; 9 bases are shared with TRBD1. This CDR3 has 13 residues. Germline V gene lookup returns CDR1 SGDLS and CDR2 YYNGEE. With V trimmed by 7 bases and J by 2 bases, 2 bases remained unmatched. CDR3 region: CASGTGNTDTQYF. Here the CDR3 DNA reads TGTGCCAGCGGGACAGGGAACACAGATACGCAGTATTTT.